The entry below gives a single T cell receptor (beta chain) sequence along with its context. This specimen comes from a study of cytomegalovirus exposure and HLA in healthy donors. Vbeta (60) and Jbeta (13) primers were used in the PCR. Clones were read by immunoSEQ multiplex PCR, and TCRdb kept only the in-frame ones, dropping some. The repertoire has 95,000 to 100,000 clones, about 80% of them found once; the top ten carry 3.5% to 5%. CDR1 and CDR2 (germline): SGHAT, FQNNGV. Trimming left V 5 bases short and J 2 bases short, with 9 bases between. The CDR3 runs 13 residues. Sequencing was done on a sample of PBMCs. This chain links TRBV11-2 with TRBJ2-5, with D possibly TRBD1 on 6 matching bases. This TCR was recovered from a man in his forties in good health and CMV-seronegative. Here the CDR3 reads CASSQGHQETQYF. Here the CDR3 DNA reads TGTGCCAGCAGCCAGGGACATCAAGAGACCCAGTACTTC.